A selection of T cell receptor beta chains follows, all from one sample in a study of shared clonotypes between healthy human individuals. TCRdb's table, derived via immunoSEQ multiplex PCR, lists solely in-frame clones and lacks some. The sample lists fewer than 1.6 million clones, 98% occurring once. Sequencing input: naive CD4+ T cells sorted from blood. Receptor source: a man in his thirties or forties in good health. CDR3s include the opening cysteine and the closing phenylalanine or tryptophan. The D gene is left open where the match is weak. A clone size is listed for some rows: how often the clone was seen (once, few, many), or a class if it is expanded.

once	TRBD2	TRBJ2-5	TRBV7-9	CAERGSGSGETQYF	TGTGCAGAACGGGGTAGCGGGAGTGGAGAGACCCAGTACTTC
.	.	TRBJ2-3	TRBV5-1	CASSLEGVNTQYF	TGCGCCAGCAGCTTGGAAGGGGTAAATACGCAGTATTTT
.	.	TRBJ2-2	TRBV27	CASSRDSANTGELFF	TGTGCCAGCAGCCGGGACTCAGCGAACACCGGGGAGCTGTTTTTT
.	.	TRBJ1-4	TRBV20-1	CSAINEKLFF	TGCAGTGCTATCAATGAAAAACTGTTTTTT
.	.	TRBJ1-3	TRBV14	CASSQVSGRASRRNTIYF	TGTGCCAGCAGCCAAGTATCGGGCAGGGCTAGTCGAAGAAACACCATATATTTT
.	TRBD2	TRBJ2-7	TRBV18	CASSLPEESGRSYEQYF	TGTGCCAGCTCACTACCCGAGGAGAGCGGGAGATCCTACGAGCAGTACTTC
.	.	TRBJ2-1	TRBV18	CASSSIVGAGYNEQFF	TGTGCCAGCTCATCGATCGTGGGGGCGGGGTACAATGAGCAGTTCTTC
.	.	TRBJ2-2	TRBV5-4	CASSLAGSWNTGELFF	TGTGCCAGCAGCTTGGCAGGTAGCTGGAACACCGGGGAGCTGTTTTTT
.	.	TRBJ2-1	TRBV18	CASSPEGEITNEQFF	TGTGCCAGCTCACCGGAAGGGGAGATTACGAATGAGCAGTTCTTC
.	.	TRBJ1-3	TRBV18	CASSPLYTTDFSGNTIYF	TGTGCCAGCTCACCACTATATACGACAGATTTCTCTGGAAACACCATATATTTT
.	TRBD2	TRBJ2-5	TRBV10-3	CAISGLAGQETQYF	TGTGCCATCAGTGGGCTAGCGGGCCAAGAGACCCAGTACTTC
.	.	TRBJ1-1	TRBV15	CATSIRTGNTEAFF	TGTGCCACCAGCATAAGGACTGGGAACACTGAAGCTTTCTTT
once	TRBD1	TRBJ1-1	TRBV5-1	CASSRTGVGTEAFF	TGCGCCAGCAGCAGGACAGGGGTGGGTACTGAAGCTTTCTTT
.	.	TRBJ2-1	TRBV7-2	CASSLTTGWSSYNEQFF	TGTGCCAGCAGCTTAACAACGGGCTGGAGCTCCTACAATGAGCAGTTCTTC
.	.	TRBJ2-2	TRBV10-3	CAITNTPENTGELFF	TGTGCCATTACGAACACCCCGGAGAACACCGGGGAGCTGTTTTTT
.	.	TRBJ2-3	TRBV28	CASSTWTDTQYF	TGTGCCAGCAGTACCTGGACAGATACGCAGTATTTT
.	TRBD1	TRBJ1-4	TRBV6-5	CASSYEPQGIGEKLFF	TGTGCCAGCAGTTACGAACCACAGGGGATTGGAGAAAAACTGTTTTTT
.	TRBD1	TRBJ2-1	TRBV19	CASSKGRWDRGANEQFF	TGTGCCAGTAGTAAAGGCCGCTGGGACAGGGGTGCTAATGAGCAGTTCTTC
.	TRBD1	TRBJ1-1	TRBV7-8	CASSFMGQGRTEAFF	TGTGCCAGCAGCTTCATGGGACAGGGTCGCACTGAAGCTTTCTTT
.	TRBD1	TRBJ2-7	TRBV10-1	CASSVGGQGPNEQYF	TGCGCCAGCAGTGTAGGCGGACAGGGCCCCAACGAGCAGTACTTC
.	.	TRBJ2-7	TRBV5-4	CASSLDRPYEQYF	TGTGCCAGCAGCTTGGACAGACCCTACGAGCAGTACTTC
.	.	TRBJ2-2	TRBV7-7	CASSLAVAGELFF	TGTGCTAGCAGCTTAGCGGTCGCCGGGGAGCTGTTTTTT
.	.	TRBJ2-1	TRBV5-5	CASSLAGVILGPNEQFF	TGTGCCAGCAGCTTGGCCGGTGTCATATTGGGCCCCAATGAGCAGTTCTTC
.	.	TRBJ2-7	TRBV5-5	CASSFLGWYEQYF	TGTGCCAGCAGCTTCCTGGGGTGGTACGAGCAGTACTTC